This T cell receptor beta chain was recorded in a study of cytomegalovirus exposure and HLA in healthy donors. Some clones are missing from TCRdb's copy, which holds only in-frame ones; the method was immunoSEQ multiplex PCR. The sample contains fewer than 250,000 clones, over 75% of which appear only once. V was shortened by 3 bases and J by 7 bases, with 14 bases between the two germline ends. This CDR3 has 14 amino acids. CDR1 and CDR2 from the germline V gene are SGDLS and YYNGEE. For this clone: Its cognate antigen is unknown.

Study-level findings and limits: There were around 160 TCR beta chains listed as cytomegalovirus-associated. As was reported, the classifier diagnosed cytomegalovirus status with high specificity and sensitivity. In vitro data verified a few CMV-associated chains as specific for CMV antigens.

The rearrangement links TRBV9 to TRBJ2-1; D is ambiguous. This TCR was recovered from a woman younger than 30 in good health and CMV-seropositive. Sequences were obtained from PBMCs. The CDR3 nucleotides read TGTGCCAGCAGCGGTACCTTGGCCTTGAATGAGCAGTTCTTC. Protein product: CASSGTLALNEQFF.